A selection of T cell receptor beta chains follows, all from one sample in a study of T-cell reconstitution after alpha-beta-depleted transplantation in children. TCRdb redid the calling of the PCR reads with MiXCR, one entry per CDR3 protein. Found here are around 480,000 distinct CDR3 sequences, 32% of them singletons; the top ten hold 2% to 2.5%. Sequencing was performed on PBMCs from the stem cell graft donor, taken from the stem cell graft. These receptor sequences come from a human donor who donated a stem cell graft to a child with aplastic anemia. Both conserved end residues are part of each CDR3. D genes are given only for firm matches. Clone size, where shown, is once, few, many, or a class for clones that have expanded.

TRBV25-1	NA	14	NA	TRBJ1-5	TGTGCCAGCAGTGACCCGGGGGACCCCGGGCCCCAGCATTTT	CASSDPGDPGPQHF
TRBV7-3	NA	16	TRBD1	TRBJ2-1	TGTGCCAGCAGCTTAGCGGACAGGGGGCCCTACAATGAGCAGTTCTTC	CASSLADRGPYNEQFF
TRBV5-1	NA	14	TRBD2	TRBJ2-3	TGCGCCAGCAGCTTAGCGGGAGACGGAGATACGCAGTATTTT	CASSLAGDGDTQYF
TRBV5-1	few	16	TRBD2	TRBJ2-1	TGCGCCAGCAGCTTGCGCCGGGGAAGCGGGAACGATGAGCAGTTCTTC	CASSLRRGSGNDEQFF
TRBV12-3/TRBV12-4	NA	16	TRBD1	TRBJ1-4	TGTGCCAGCAGTACCAGTCACAGGGGGCGGGATGAAAAACTGTTTTTT	CASSTSHRGRDEKLFF
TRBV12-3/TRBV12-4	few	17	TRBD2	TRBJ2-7	TGTGCCAGCAGCCAACGGCCTAGCGGGAGTGAACCCTACGAGCAGTACTTC	CASSQRPSGSEPYEQYF
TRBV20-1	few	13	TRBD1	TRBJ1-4	TGCAGTGCTCAGACAGGGAGTAATGAAAAACTGTTTTTT	CSAQTGSNEKLFF
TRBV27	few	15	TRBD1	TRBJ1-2	TGTGCCAGCACCGGGACGGGACAGGGGGCGTTGGGCTACACCTTC	CASTGTGQGALGYTF
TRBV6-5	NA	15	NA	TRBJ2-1	TGTGCCAGCAGTTACGATGGGTTAGAAGACAATGAGCAGTTCTTC	CASSYDGLEDNEQFF
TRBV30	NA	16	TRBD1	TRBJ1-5	TGTGCCTGGAGTGCACCCGGGACAGGGGTTGGGCAGCCCCAGCATTTT	CAWSAPGTGVGQPQHF
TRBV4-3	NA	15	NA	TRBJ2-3	TGCGCCAGCAGCCAAGAGAACGGCCGCACAGATACGCAGTATTTT	CASSQENGRTDTQYF
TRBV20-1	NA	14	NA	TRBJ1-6	TGCAGTGCTAGGCAGGGAAGGTCTGATTCACCCCTCCACTTT	CSARQGRSDSPLHF
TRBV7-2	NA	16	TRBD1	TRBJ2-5	TGTGCCAGCAGCCGACAGGGGGCGGGTGAACAAGAGACCCAGTACTTC	CASSRQGAGEQETQYF
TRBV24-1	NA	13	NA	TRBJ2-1	TGTGCCACCAGTGACCGCGTAGAGGGTGGGCAGTTCTTC	CATSDRVEGGQFF
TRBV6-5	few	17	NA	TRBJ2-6	TGTGCCAGCAGTTACTCGGGGGCAGGGAGCGGGGCCAACGTCCTGACTTTC	CASSYSGAGSGANVLTF
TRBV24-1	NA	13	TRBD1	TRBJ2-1	TGTGCCACCACAGGACAGGGCATAAATGAGCAGTTCTTC	CATTGQGINEQFF
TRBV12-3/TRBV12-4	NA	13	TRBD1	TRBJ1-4	TGTGCCAGCACCACTGGGACAGATGAAAAACTGTTTTTT	CASTTGTDEKLFF
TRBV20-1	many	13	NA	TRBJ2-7	TGCAGTGCTAGAGAAGGTCGCGATTACGAGCAGTACTTC	CSAREGRDYEQYF
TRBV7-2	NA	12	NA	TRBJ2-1	TGTGCCAGCAGCCAACTAATAAATGAGCAGTTCTTC	CASSQLINEQFF
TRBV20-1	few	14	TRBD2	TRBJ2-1	TGCAGTGCTAGCCTGCGGGGGTCCTACAATGAGCAGTTCTTC	CSASLRGSYNEQFF
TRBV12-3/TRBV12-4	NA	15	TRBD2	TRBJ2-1	TGTGCCACCTGCTTCTGGCTAGCGGGAAGCACTGAGCAGTTCTTC	CATCFWLAGSTEQFF
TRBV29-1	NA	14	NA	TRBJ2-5	TGCAGCGTTGAAGATCGGCATCCCGGCGAGACCCAGTACTTC	CSVEDRHPGETQYF